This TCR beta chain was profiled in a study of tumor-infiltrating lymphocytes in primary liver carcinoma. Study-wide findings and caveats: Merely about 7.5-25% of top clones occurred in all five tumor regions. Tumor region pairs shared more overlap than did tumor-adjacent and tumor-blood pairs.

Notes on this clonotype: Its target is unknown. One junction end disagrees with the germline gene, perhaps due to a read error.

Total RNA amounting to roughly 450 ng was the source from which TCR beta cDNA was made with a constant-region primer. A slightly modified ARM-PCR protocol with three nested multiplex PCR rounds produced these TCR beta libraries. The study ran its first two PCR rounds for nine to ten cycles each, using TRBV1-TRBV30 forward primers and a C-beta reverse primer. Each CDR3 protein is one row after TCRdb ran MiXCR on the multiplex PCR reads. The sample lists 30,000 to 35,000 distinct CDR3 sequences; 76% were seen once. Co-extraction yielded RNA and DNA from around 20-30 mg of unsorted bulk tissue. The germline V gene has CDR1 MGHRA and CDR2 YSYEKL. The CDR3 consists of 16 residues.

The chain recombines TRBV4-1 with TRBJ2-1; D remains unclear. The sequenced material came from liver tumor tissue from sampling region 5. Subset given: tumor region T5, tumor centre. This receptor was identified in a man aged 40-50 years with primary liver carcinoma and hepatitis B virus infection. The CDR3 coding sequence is TGCGCCATCAGCATCCGATCCTCGACCTCCTACAATGAGCAGTTCTTC. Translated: CAISIRSSTSYNEQFF.